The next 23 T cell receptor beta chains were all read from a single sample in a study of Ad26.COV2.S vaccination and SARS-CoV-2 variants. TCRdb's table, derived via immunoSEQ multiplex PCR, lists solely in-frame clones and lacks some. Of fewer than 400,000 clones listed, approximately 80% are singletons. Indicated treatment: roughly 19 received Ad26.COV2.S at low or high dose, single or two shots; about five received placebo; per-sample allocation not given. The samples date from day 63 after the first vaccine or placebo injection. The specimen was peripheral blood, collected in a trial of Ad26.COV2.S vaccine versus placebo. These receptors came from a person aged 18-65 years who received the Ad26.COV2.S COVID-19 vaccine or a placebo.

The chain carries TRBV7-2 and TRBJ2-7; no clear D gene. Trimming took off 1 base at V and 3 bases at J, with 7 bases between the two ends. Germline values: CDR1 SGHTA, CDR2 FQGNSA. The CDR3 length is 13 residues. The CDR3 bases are TGTGCCAGCAGCTTAGAGGGTTTCTACGAGCAGTACTTC. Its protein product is CASSLEGFYEQYF.

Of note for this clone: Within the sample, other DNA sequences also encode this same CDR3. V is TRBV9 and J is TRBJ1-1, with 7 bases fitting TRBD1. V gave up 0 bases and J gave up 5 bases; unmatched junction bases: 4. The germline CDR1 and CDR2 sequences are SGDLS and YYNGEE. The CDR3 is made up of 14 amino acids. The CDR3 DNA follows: TGTGCCAGCAGCGTAGCAGGGGGAGGTACTGAAGCTTTCTTT. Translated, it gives CASSVAGGGTEAFF.

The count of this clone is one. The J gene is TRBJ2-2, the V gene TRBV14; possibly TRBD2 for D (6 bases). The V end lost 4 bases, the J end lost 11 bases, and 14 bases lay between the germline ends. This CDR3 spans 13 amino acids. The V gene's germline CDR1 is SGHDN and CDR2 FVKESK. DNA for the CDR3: TGTGCCAGCAGCCCCATTCCCGGGGGAGAGCTGTTTTTT. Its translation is CASSPIPGGELFF.

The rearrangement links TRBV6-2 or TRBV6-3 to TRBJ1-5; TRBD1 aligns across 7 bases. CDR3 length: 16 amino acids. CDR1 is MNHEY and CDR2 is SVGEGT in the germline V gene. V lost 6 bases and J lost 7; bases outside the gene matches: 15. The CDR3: CASSPYPTGPEQPQHF. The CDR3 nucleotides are TGTGCCAGCAGCCCCTACCCGACAGGGCCCGAACAGCCCCAGCATTTT.

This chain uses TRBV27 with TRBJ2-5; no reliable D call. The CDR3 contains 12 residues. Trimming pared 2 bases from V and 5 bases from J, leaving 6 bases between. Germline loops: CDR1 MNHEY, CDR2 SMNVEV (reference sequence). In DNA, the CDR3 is TGTGCCAGCAGTTTAATGGGGGAGACCCAGTACTTC. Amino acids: CASSLMGETQYF.

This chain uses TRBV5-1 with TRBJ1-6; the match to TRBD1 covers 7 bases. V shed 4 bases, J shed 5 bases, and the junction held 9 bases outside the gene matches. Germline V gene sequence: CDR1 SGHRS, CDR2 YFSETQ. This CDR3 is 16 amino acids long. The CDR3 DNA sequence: TGCGCCAGCAGCCTACAGGGGCCTTACGATAATTCACCCCTCCACTTT. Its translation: CASSLQGPYDNSPLHF. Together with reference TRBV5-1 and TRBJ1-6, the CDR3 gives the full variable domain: KAGVTQTPRYLIKTRGQQVTLSCSPISGHRSVSWYQQTPGQGLQFLFEYFSETQRNKGNFPGRFSGRQFSNSRSEMNVSTLELGDSALYLCASSLQGPYDNSPLHFGNGTRLTVT.

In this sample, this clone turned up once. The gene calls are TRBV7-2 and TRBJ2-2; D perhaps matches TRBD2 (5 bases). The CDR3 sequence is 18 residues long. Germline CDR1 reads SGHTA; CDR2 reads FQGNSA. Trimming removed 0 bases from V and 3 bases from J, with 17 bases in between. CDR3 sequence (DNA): TGTGCCAGCAGCTTAGCGCTTCGAGGGCAGACCTACACCGGGGAGCTGTTTTTT. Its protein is CASSLALRGQTYTGELFF.

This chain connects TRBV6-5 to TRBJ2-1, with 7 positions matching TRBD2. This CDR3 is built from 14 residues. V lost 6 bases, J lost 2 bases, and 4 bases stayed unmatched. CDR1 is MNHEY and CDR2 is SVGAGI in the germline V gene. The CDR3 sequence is CASSGGTTYNEQFF. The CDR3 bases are TGTGCCAGCAGCGGGGGGACGACCTACAATGAGCAGTTCTTC.

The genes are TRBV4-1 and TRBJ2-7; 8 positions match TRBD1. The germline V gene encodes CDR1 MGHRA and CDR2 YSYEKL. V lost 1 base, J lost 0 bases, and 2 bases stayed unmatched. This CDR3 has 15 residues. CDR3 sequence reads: CASSQGTGSSYEQYF. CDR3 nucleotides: TGCGCCAGCAGCCAAGGGACAGGGAGCTCCTACGAGCAGTACTTC.

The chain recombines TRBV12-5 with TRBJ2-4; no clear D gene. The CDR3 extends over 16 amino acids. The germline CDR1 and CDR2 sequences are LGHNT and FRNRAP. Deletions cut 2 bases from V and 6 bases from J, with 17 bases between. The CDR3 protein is CASGLSGLRAGNIQYF. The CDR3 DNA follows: TGTGCTAGTGGTTTGTCTGGCTTGCGCGCCGGAAACATTCAGTACTTC.

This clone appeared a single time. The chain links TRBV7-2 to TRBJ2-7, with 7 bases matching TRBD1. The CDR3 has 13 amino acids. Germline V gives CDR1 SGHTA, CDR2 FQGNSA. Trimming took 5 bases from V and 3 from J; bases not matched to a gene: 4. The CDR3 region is CASSGGQHYEQYF. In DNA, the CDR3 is TGTGCCAGCAGCGGGGGACAGCACTACGAGCAGTACTTC.

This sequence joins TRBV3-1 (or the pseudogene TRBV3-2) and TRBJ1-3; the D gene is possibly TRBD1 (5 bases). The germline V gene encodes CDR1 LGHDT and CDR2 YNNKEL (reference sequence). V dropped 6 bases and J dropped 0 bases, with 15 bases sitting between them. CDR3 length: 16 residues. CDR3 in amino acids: CASSNSRGISGNTIYF. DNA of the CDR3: TGTGCCAGCAGTAACTCGAGGGGAATCTCTGGAAACACCATATATTTT.

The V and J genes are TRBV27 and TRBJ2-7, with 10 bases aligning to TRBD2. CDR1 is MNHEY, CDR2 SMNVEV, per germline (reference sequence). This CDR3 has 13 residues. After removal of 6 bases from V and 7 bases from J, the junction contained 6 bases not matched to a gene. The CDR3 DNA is TGTGCCAGCAGAGCTAGCGGGGGAAGTGAGCAGTACTTC. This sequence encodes CASRASGGSEQYF.

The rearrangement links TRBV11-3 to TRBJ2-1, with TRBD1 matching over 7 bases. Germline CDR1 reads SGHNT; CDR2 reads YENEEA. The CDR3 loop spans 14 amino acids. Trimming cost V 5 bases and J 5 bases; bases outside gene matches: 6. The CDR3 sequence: CASSRDRLNNEQFF. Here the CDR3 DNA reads TGTGCCAGCAGCCGGGACAGACTAAACAATGAGCAGTTCTTC.

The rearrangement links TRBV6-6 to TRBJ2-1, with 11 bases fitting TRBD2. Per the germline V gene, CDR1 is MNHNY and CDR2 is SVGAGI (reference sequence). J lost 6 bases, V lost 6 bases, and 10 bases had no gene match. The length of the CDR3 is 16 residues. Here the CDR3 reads CASREYGLAGRNEQFF. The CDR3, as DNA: TGTGCCAGCAGGGAGTACGGACTAGCGGGTCGCAATGAGCAGTTCTTC.

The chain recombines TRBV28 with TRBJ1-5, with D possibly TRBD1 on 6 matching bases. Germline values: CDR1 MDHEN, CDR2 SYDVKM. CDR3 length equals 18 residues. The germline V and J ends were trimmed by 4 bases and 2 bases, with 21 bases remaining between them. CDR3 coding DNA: TGTGCCAGCAGTTCCCGGGACATTACCCTGGTTGGCAATCAGCCCCAGCATTTT. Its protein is CASSSRDITLVGNQPQHF. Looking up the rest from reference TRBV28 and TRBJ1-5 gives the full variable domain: DVKVTQSSRYLVKRTGEKVFLECVQDMDHENMFWYRQDPGLGLRLIYFSYDVKMKEKGDIPEGYSVSREKKERFSLILESASTNQTSMYLCASSSRDITLVGNQPQHFGDGTRLSIL.

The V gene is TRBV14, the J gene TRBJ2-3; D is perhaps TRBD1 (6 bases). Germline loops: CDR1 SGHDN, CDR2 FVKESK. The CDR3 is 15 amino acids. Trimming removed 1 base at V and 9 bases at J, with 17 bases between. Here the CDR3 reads CASSQVRGYAITQYF. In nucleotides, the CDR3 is TGTGCCAGCAGCCAAGTCAGGGGATACGCAATAACGCAGTATTTT.

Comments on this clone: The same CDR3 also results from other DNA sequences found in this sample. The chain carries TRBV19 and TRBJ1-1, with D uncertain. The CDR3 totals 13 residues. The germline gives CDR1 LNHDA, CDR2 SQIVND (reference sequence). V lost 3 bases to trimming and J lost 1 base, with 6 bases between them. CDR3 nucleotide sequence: TGTGCCAGTAGTATGAGGCAGAACACTGAAGCTTTCTTT. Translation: CASSMRQNTEAFF. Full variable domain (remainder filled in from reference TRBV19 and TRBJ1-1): DGGITQSPKYLFRKEGQNVTLSCEQNLNHDAMYWYRQDPGQGLRLIYYSQIVNDFQKGDIAEGYSVSREKKESFPLTVTSAQKNPTAFYLCASSMRQNTEAFFGQGTRLTVV.

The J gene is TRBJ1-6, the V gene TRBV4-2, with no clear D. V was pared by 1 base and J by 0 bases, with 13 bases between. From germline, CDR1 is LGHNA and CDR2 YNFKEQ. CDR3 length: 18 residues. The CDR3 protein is CASSQVGVRSSYNSPLHF. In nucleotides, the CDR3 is TGTGCCAGCAGCCAAGTTGGGGTTAGGAGCTCCTATAATTCACCCCTCCACTTT.

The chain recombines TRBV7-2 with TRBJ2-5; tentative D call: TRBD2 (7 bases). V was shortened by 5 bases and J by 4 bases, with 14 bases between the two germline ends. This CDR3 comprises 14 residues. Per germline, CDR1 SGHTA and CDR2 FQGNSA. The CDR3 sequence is CASSVGRGAETQYF. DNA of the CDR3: TGTGCCAGCAGCGTTGGGAGGGGGGCAGAGACCCAGTACTTC. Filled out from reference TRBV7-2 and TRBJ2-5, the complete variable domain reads GAGVSQSPSNKVTEKGKDVELRCDPISGHTALYWYRQSLGQGLEFLIYFQGNSAPDKSGLPSDRFSAERTGGSVSTLTIQRTQQEDSAVYLCASSVGRGAETQYFGPGTRLLVL.

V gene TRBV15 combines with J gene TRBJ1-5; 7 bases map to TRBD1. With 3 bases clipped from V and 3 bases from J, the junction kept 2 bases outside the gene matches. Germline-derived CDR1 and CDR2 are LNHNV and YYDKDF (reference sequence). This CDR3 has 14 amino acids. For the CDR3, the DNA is TGTGCCACCAGCAGGGGACAGAACAATCAGCCCCAGCATTTT. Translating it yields CATSRGQNNQPQHF. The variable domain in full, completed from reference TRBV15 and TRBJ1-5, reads DAMVIQNPRYQVTQFGKPVTLSCSQTLNHNVMYWYQQKSSQAPKLLFHYYDKDFNNEADTPDNFQSRRPNTSFCFLDIRSPGLGDTAMYLCATSRGQNNQPQHFGDGTRLSIL.

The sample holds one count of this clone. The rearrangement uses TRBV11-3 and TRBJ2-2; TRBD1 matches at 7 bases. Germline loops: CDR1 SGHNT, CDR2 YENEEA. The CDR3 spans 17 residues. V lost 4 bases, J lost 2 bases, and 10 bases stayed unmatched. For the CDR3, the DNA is TGTGCCAGCAGCTACCGTACAGGGGTCAAAAACACCGGGGAGCTGTTTTTT. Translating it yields CASSYRTGVKNTGELFF.

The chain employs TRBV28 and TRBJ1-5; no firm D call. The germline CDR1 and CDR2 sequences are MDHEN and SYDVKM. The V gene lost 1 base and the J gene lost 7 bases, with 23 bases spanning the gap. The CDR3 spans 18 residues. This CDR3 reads CASSLYDYGQRENQPQHF. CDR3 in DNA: TGTGCCAGCAGTTTATATGATTATGGGCAGAGGGAAAACCAGCCCCAGCATTTT.